Here is one T cell receptor (beta chain) with its context. Antigen specificity is unknown. A clone one base away is much larger, so this may be a read error. The sample is drawn from a study of T cells in Graves' hyperthyroidism and ophthalmopathy. Amplified TCR beta CDR3 regions derived from RNA transcripts. The TCR CDR3 first-round RT-PCR relied on the HTBI primer set. TCRdb recomputed calls from the multiplex PCR reads with MiXCR, one row per CDR3 protein. The sample holds hundreds of thousands of distinct CDR3 sequences, 13% to 15% seen once. A lack of ophthalmopathy progression within 18 months defined stable Graves' hyperthyroidism. Those with hyperthyroidism were 18 to 65 years old, newly diagnosed, and ill for under 2 months. The CDR3 is 15 amino acids. General study points: Most clonotypes expanded in thyroid above 0.001 were likewise present in blood. Model predictions of ophthalmopathy came a median around 6.5 months before onset.

The V and J genes are TRBV12-3 or TRBV12-4 and TRBJ2-1, with D uncertain. This TCR was recovered from a woman between 40 and 50 years old with Graves' hyperthyroidism. The sequenced sample consisted of blood. The CDR3 DNA follows: TGTGCCGGCAGTTTAGGGTTAACCTCCTACAATGAGCAGTTCTTC. Protein sequence: CAGSLGLTSYNEQFF.